The 30 T cell receptor beta chains listed next were all sequenced from one sample in a study of patients and donors after allogeneic stem cell transplantation. TCRdb processed the RT-PCR reads anew with MiXCR; each CDR3 protein has one entry. The sample records 200,000 to 250,000 distinct CDR3 sequences, more than 35% being singletons. Sample: blood, either unsorted or a sorted T cell fraction (not recorded which). Receptors originate from a human donor who was either an allogeneic HSCT recipient or a stem cell or donor lymphocyte infusion donor (not recorded which). It is not recorded whose cells these are; they may come from a transplant donor.

The CDR3 DNA follows: TGTGCCAGCAGCCTACCGGGGGGACAGGGCTCCTACGAGCAGTACTTC. Protein: CASSLPGGQGSYEQYF. V and J are TRBV28 and TRBJ2-7, with TRBD1 matching 9 bases. With 6 bases clipped from V and 0 bases from J, the junction kept 9 bases outside the gene matches. CDR1 and CDR2 (germline): MDHEN, SYDVKM. CDR3 size: 16 residues.

This clonotype was picked up a small number of times. The chain recombines TRBV20-1 with TRBJ1-1; D possibly corresponds to TRBD1 (6 bases). The CDR3 covers 14 residues. Trimming left V 4 bases short and J 1 base short, with 13 bases between. Germline V gene data show CDR1 as DFQATT and CDR2 as SNEGSKA (reference sequence). CDR3 in DNA: TGCAGTGCTACATTGACAGGCCCGAACACTGAAGCTTTCTTT. Translating it yields CSATLTGPNTEAFF.

This clonotype was detected only a few times. This sequence joins TRBV9 and TRBJ2-3; D gene unclear. The CDR3 sequence is 14 residues long. In germline, CDR1 is SGDLS, CDR2 YYNGEE. Trimming pared 0 bases from V and 4 bases from J, leaving 9 bases between. The chain's CDR3 is CASSVVYGADTQYF. CDR3 DNA sequence: TGTGCCAGCAGCGTAGTTTATGGAGCAGATACGCAGTATTTT.

The chain joins TRBV4-1 to TRBJ2-1, with D unresolved. The CDR3 covers 15 residues. The germline V gene encodes CDR1 MGHRA and CDR2 YSYEKL. V dropped 1 base and J dropped 1 base, with 8 bases sitting between them. The CDR3 DNA sequence: TGCGCCAGCAGCCAAGGGACCGAATCCTACAATGAGCAGTTCTTC. It is translated as CASSQGTESYNEQFF.

The chain employs TRBV12-3 or TRBV12-4 and TRBJ2-4; D is possibly TRBD2 (7 bases). The CDR3 is 16 amino acids. Trimming took 6 bases from V and 4 from J, leaving 19 bases between them. The CDR3 DNA reads as TGTGCCAGCAGGGGAGGGGGAACGGGTCTAAAAAACATTCAGTACTTC. This sequence encodes CASRGGGTGLKNIQYF.

This clonotype was found a few times. The chain uses TRBV12-3 or TRBV12-4 and TRBJ1-5; D is unresolved. Trimming shortened V by 7 bases and J by 3 bases, and 10 bases separated the two germline ends. The CDR3 is 13 residues long. CDR3 in amino acids: CASKVGDNQPQHF. The DNA of the CDR3 is TGTGCCAGCAAGGTGGGAGACAATCAGCCCCAGCATTTT.

This clonotype was detected only a few times. J is TRBJ1-4 and V is TRBV29-1, with D maybe TRBD1 (5 bases). V dropped 7 bases and J dropped 4 bases, with 16 bases sitting between them. The CDR3 is 14 residues long. The germline V gene has CDR1 SQVTM and CDR2 ANQGSEA. CDR3 nucleotides: TGCAGCGCCCATCAGGGCTCCGGTAATGAAAAACTGTTTTTT. Encoded protein: CSAHQGSGNEKLFF.

V usage is TRBV5-1 and J usage is TRBJ1-6, with TRBD1 matching over 7 bases. The CDR3 runs 16 residues. Unmatched junction bases numbered 4, after V lost 0 bases and J lost 4 bases. Germline CDR1 reads SGHRS; CDR2 reads YFSETQ. CDR3: CASSLEGQTYNSPLHF. The DNA of the CDR3 is TGCGCCAGCAGCTTGGAGGGACAGACGTATAATTCACCCCTCCACTTT.

The chain combines TRBV27 with TRBJ1-1; the D is unclear. The length of the CDR3 is 14 residues. Germline assignment: CDR1 MNHEY and CDR2 SMNVEV (reference sequence). V shed 6 bases and J shed 4 bases, with 15 bases lying between them. CDR3 sequence reads: CASRPIGEGTEAFF. CDR3 DNA sequence: TGTGCCAGCAGGCCAATTGGAGAGGGCACTGAAGCTTTCTTT.

This chain links TRBV3-1 with TRBJ2-4; 12 bases map to TRBD1. J gave up 15 bases and V 1 base, and 1 base lay outside the gene matches. CDR3 length equals 12 residues. CDR1 is LGHDT, CDR2 YNNKEL, per germline (reference sequence). DNA for the CDR3: TGTGCCAGCAGCCAAGGGGACAGGGGGCCGTACTTC. Protein: CASSQGDRGPYF.

The chain is built from TRBV18 and TRBJ2-1; a weak D match, TRBD1 (5 bases). Germline CDR1 and CDR2: KGHSH and LQKENI. This CDR3 has 15 amino acids. Trimming left V 3 bases short and J 0 bases short, with 9 bases between. In DNA form, the CDR3 reads TGTGCCAGCTCACCGGTGACAGCCTCCTACAATGAGCAGTTCTTC. As protein: CASSPVTASYNEQFF.

The V and J genes are TRBV20-1 and TRBJ1-5; 12 bases line up with TRBD1. Germline V gene data show CDR1 as DFQATT and CDR2 as SNEGSKA (reference sequence). The junction had 9 bases not matched to a gene; V was cut back by 2 bases and J by 4 bases. The CDR3 extends over 17 amino acids. The CDR3: CSARSGDRGRGNQPQHF. The CDR3 nucleotides are TGCAGTGCTAGAAGTGGGGACAGGGGGCGAGGTAATCAGCCCCAGCATTTT.

There are a few counts of this clonotype. This chain connects TRBV27 to TRBJ1-1, with D tentatively TRBD1 (6 bases). This CDR3 spans 15 amino acids. Trimming took off 6 bases at V and 0 bases at J, with 14 bases between the two ends. CDR1 MNHEY and CDR2 SMNVEV come from the germline V gene (reference sequence). CDR3: CASSREDSLNTEAFF. In nucleotides, the CDR3 is TGTGCCAGCAGCCGGGAGGACAGCCTGAACACTGAAGCTTTCTTT.

The chain has TRBV20-1 and TRBJ1-1; D is perhaps TRBD1 (5 bases). Germline values: CDR1 DFQATT, CDR2 SNEGSKA (reference sequence). The CDR3 is 14 amino acids. V dropped 6 bases and J dropped 2 bases, with 16 bases sitting between them. The CDR3 region has the DNA TGCAGTGCACCCCTGGGACGATCTAACACTGAAGCTTTCTTT. Protein sequence: CSAPLGRSNTEAFF.

This clonotype has only a few counts. V and J are TRBV10-3 and TRBJ1-3; 7 nucleotides agree with TRBD1. In germline, CDR1 is ENHRY, CDR2 SYGVKD. This CDR3 region has 14 residues. The trim removed 6 bases at V and 4 bases at J, leaving 6 bases unmatched. The CDR3 is CAIRGQEEGNTIYF. In DNA, the CDR3 is TGTGCCATCAGAGGACAGGAGGAGGGAAACACCATATATTTT.

The rearrangement links TRBV12-3 or TRBV12-4 to TRBJ1-2, with D unresolved. The CDR3 runs to 14 residues. V gave up 2 bases and J gave up 5 bases, with 12 bases separating them. The CDR3 region is CASSLRIGLYGYTF. CDR3 coding DNA: TGTGCCAGCAGTTTAAGAATAGGGCTTTATGGCTACACCTTC.

This clonotype occurred a few times. DNA of the CDR3: TGTGCCAGCAGTTTGCGAGGCGCAACTAATGAAAAACTGTTTTTT. Protein product: CASSLRGATNEKLFF. The V call is TRBV12-3 or TRBV12-4, the J call TRBJ1-4; D is unresolved. CDR3 size: 15 residues. V was pared by 3 bases and J by 0 bases, with 8 bases between.

The chain employs TRBV12-3 or TRBV12-4 and TRBJ1-1; D unclear. V lost 2 bases and J 1 base, leaving 8 bases between the germline ends. The CDR3 contains 14 residues. The CDR3 nucleotides read TGTGCCAGCAGTTTAAGTTTACGGAACACTGAAGCTTTCTTT. It specifies CASSLSLRNTEAFF.

The rearrangement joins TRBV29-1 to TRBJ1-1; D remains unclear. Trimming took 7 bases from V and 1 from J, leaving 16 bases between them. The germline gives CDR1 SQVTM, CDR2 ANQGSEA. The CDR3 sequence is 14 residues long. This CDR3 reads CSAPLEASNTEAFF. CDR3 nucleotide sequence: TGCAGCGCACCCTTGGAGGCTTCGAACACTGAAGCTTTCTTT.

This clonotype was counted a few times. The V and J genes are TRBV5-1 and TRBJ1-6; D gene uncertain. V lost 5 bases to trimming and J lost 0 bases, with 9 bases between them. The CDR3 extends over 15 amino acids. CDR1 is SGHRS and CDR2 is YFSETQ in the germline V gene. CDR3 loop: CASSNSDSYNSPLHF. In DNA form, the CDR3 reads TGCGCCAGCAGTAATTCCGACTCCTATAATTCACCCCTCCACTTT.

This clonotype was seen only once. The genes are TRBV7-6 and TRBJ2-7; 8 nucleotides align to TRBD1. The CDR3 is 15 residues long. Germline-derived CDR1 and CDR2 are SGHVS and FNYEAQ. The ends lost 4 bases at V and 0 bases at J; junction bases unmatched: 5. The CDR3 here is CASSSGQGRSYEQYF. DNA of the CDR3: TGTGCCAGCAGCTCAGGACAGGGACGCTCCTACGAGCAGTACTTC.

This clonotype was observed a single time. The chain joins TRBV30 to TRBJ2-3; 10 bases fit TRBD2. Germline V gene lookup returns CDR1 GTSNPN and CDR2 SVGIG (reference sequence). The CDR3 extends over 15 amino acids. The V segment lost 2 bases and the J segment 5 bases; nucleotides outside the gene matches: 7. The CDR3 loop is CAWSRGAGGQDTQYF. CDR3 coding DNA: TGTGCCTGGAGTAGGGGAGCGGGGGGGCAAGATACGCAGTATTTT. Supplemented by reference TRBV30 and TRBJ2-3, the full variable domain reads SQTIHQWPATLVQPVGSPLSLECTVEGTSNPNLYWYRQAAGRGLQLLFYSVGIGQISSEVPQNLSASRPQDRQFILSSKKLLLSDSGFYLCAWSRGAGGQDTQYFGPGTRLTVL.

J is TRBJ2-3 and V is TRBV7-2; the D is unclear. V gave up 5 bases and J gave up 2 bases, with 11 bases separating them. Germline V lookup: CDR1 SGHTA, CDR2 FQGNSA. The CDR3 runs to 14 residues. The CDR3 reads CASSLDLNTDTQYF. The DNA for the CDR3 is TGTGCCAGCAGCCTCGATCTGAACACAGATACGCAGTATTTT. The full variable domain, its missing parts supplied by reference TRBV7-2 and TRBJ2-3, is GAGVSQSPSNKVTEKGKDVELRCDPISGHTALYWYRQSLGQGLEFLIYFQGNSAPDKSGLPSDRFSAERTGGSVSTLTIQRTQQEDSAVYLCASSLDLNTDTQYFGPGTRLTVL.

V and J are TRBV4-1 and TRBJ2-7; TRBD1 agrees at 9 bases. Looked up from germline, CDR1 is MGHRA and CDR2 is YSYEKL. After removal of 2 bases from V and 2 bases from J, the junction contained 1 base not matched to a gene. The CDR3 consists of 14 residues. The CDR3 reads CASSQYRGPYEQYF. CDR3 sequence (DNA): TGCGCCAGCAGCCAATACAGGGGGCCCTACGAGCAGTACTTC.

The DNA of the CDR3 is TGCAGTGCTTCGGGGCAGAATGAGCAGTTCTTC. This sequence encodes CSASGQNEQFF. V is TRBV20-1 and J is TRBJ2-1; D may match TRBD1 or TRBD2 (5 bases each). From germline, CDR1 is DFQATT and CDR2 SNEGSKA (reference sequence). This CDR3 has 11 amino acids. V lost 5 bases, J lost 7 bases, and 9 bases lay in between.

The chain combines TRBV27 with TRBJ2-1; the match to TRBD2 covers 8 bases. J gave up 8 bases and V 3 bases, and 9 bases lay outside the gene matches. CDR3 size: 15 residues. From germline, CDR1 is MNHEY and CDR2 SMNVEV (reference sequence). In nucleotides, the CDR3 is TGTGCCAGCAGTTTCTACGGCGGGGGGTTCTATGAGCAGTTCTTC. Protein sequence: CASSFYGGGFYEQFF.

In its sample, this clonotype was seen a few times. This rearrangement joins TRBV3-1 to TRBJ1-1; possibly TRBD1 for D (6 bases). Germline CDR1 and CDR2: LGHDT and YNNKEL (reference sequence). Trimming left V 4 bases short and J 3 bases short, with 12 bases between. The CDR3 extends over 14 amino acids. CDR3 amino acids: CASSPQDRDTEAFF. The CDR3 coding sequence is TGTGCCAGCAGCCCCCAGGACAGAGACACTGAAGCTTTCTTT.

In this sample, this clonotype turned up a few times. The chain carries TRBV19 and TRBJ1-2; D perhaps matches TRBD1 (6 bases). Trimming left V 10 bases short and J 3 bases short, with 21 bases between. The V gene's germline CDR1 is LNHDA and CDR2 SQIVND (reference sequence). The CDR3 sequence is 15 residues long. CDR3 nucleotides: TGTGCCACTCAATCGGGGGCCGGAGTCGACTATGGCTACACCTTC. Residues: CATQSGAGVDYGYTF.

The sample holds a few counts of this clonotype. The genes are TRBV20-1 and TRBJ1-1, with D perhaps matching TRBD1 (6 bases). The length of the CDR3 is 14 residues. Germline V gives CDR1 DFQATT, CDR2 SNEGSKA (reference sequence). V lost 6 bases to trimming and J lost 1 base, with 15 bases between them. CDR3 bases: TGCAGTGCCTTGGACAGCCTAACGAACACTGAAGCTTTCTTT. This gives the protein CSALDSLTNTEAFF.

There are a few counts of this clonotype. The V gene is TRBV19, the J gene TRBJ2-2; perhaps TRBD2 as D (6 bases). Trimming shortened V by 5 bases and J by 5 bases, and 18 bases separated the two germline ends. The CDR3 spans 16 residues. Germline CDR1 reads LNHDA; CDR2 reads SQIVND (reference sequence). CDR3 nucleotide sequence: TGTGCCAGTAGTTCCGATGAGGGAGGATGGACCGGGGAGCTGTTTTTT. Translating it yields CASSSDEGGWTGELFF.